Shown below are 32 T cell receptor beta chains from a single sample sequenced in a study of blood T cell repertoires in COVID-19. Here immunoSEQ multiplex PCR was the method, and the copy in TCRdb shows in-frame clones only, minus some. The table records approximately 320,000 clones, more than 75% of them present only once. Specimen: PBMCs or T cells enriched from blood (not recorded which). The receptors come from a man between 60 and 70 years old who had recovered from COVID-19.

The chain uses TRBV9 and TRBJ1-2, with D perhaps matching TRBD1 (5 bases). The germline V gene has CDR1 SGDLS and CDR2 YYNGEE. CDR3 length: 15 amino acids. The V end lost 0 bases, the J end lost 7 bases, and 16 bases lay between the germline ends. The CDR3 DNA reads TGTGCCAGCAGCGTAGGCTCCTCAGGGCGTCCTGGCTACACCTTC. Encoded protein: CASSVGSSGRPGYTF. Based on the CDR3 plus reference TRBV9 and TRBJ1-2, the full variable domain is DSGVTQTPKHLITATGQRVTLRCSPRSGDLSVYWYQQSLDQGLQFLIQYYNGEERAKGNILERFSAQQFPDLHSELNLSSLELGDSALYFCASSVGSSGRPGYTFGSGTRLTVV.

This chain joins TRBV6-1 and TRBJ1-3; possibly TRBD1 for D (5 bases). Germline values: CDR1 MNHNS, CDR2 SASEGT. Trimming took off 2 bases at V and 0 bases at J, with 14 bases between the two ends. There are 17 residues in the CDR3. CDR3 in DNA: TGTGCCAGCAGTGAACAGGGTTGGCGGCACTCTGGAAACACCATATATTTT. Protein sequence: CASSEQGWRHSGNTIYF.

The chain is built from TRBV20-1 and TRBJ1-2; 7 nucleotides agree with TRBD1. CDR1 is DFQATT, CDR2 SNEGSKA, per germline (reference sequence). The CDR3 covers 15 residues. The ends lost 3 bases at V and 6 bases at J; junction bases unmatched: 13. CDR3 sequence: CSASERGGAGDGYTF. The CDR3 DNA reads as TGCAGTGCTAGTGAAAGAGGGGGCGCGGGCGATGGCTACACCTTC.

This clone showed up just a few times. The gene calls are TRBV19 and TRBJ1-1; D not certain. The CDR3 loop spans 14 amino acids. V lost 4 bases to trimming and J lost 5 bases, with 14 bases between them. CDR1 and CDR2 (germline): LNHDA, SQIVND (reference sequence). CDR3 protein: CASSTGRGGTEAFF. The CDR3 coding sequence is TGTGCCAGTAGTACCGGACGGGGAGGGACTGAAGCTTTCTTT.

The rearrangement joins TRBV30 to TRBJ1-4; TRBD1 agrees at 7 bases. V gave up 1 base and J gave up 0 bases; unmatched junction bases: 2. Germline-derived CDR1 and CDR2 are GTSNPN and SVGIG (reference sequence). This CDR3 is 15 amino acids long. CDR3 amino acids: CAWSDRGTTNEKLFF. CDR3 nucleotides: TGTGCCTGGAGTGACAGGGGCACAACTAATGAAAAACTGTTTTTT.

J is TRBJ1-5 and V is TRBV24-1; no definite D call. Germline CDR1 is KGHDR and CDR2 is SFDVKD. The CDR3 runs 15 residues. V lost 7 bases and J 11 bases, leaving 23 bases between the germline ends. As DNA, the CDR3 is TGTGCCACCAGCTCCAGCGGGCCCAGGAAAAGTTCCCAGCATTTT. Its protein is CATSSSGPRKSSQHF.

The V gene is TRBV7-8, the J gene TRBJ1-2; TRBD1 might be the D (5 bases). The CDR3 is 17 residues long. The germline gives CDR1 SGHVS, CDR2 FQNEAQ. Trimming left V 4 bases short and J 4 bases short, with 22 bases between. The CDR3 loop reads CASSSLGTLRASYGYTF. The CDR3, as DNA: TGTGCCAGCAGCTCCCTCGGAACCCTCAGGGCATCCTATGGCTACACCTTC.

V gene TRBV4-2 combines with J gene TRBJ2-1; 8 bases match TRBD2. Germline lookup yields CDR1 LGHNA and CDR2 YNFKEQ. V was clipped by 0 bases and J by 2 bases; unmatched bases: 6. The CDR3 is 17 residues long. The DNA of the CDR3 is TGTGCCAGCAGCCAAGACCCCGGGGGGGGCACCTACAATGAGCAGTTCTTC. This gives the protein CASSQDPGGGTYNEQFF.

The V gene is TRBV27, the J gene TRBJ2-6; perhaps TRBD1 as D (6 bases). V was trimmed by 3 bases and J by 2 bases, leaving 8 bases between them. In germline, CDR1 is MNHEY, CDR2 SMNVEV (reference sequence). The length of the CDR3 is 15 residues. The CDR3, as DNA: TGTGCCAGCAGTTTTTCAGGGGCTGGGGCCAACGTCCTGACTTTC. It codes for CASSFSGAGANVLTF.

The V and J genes are TRBV10-3 and TRBJ1-1; tentative D call: TRBD1 (5 bases). With 6 bases removed from V and 0 bases from J, the gap between germline ends came to 11 bases. CDR3 length: 14 residues. Germline CDR1 is ENHRY and CDR2 is SYGVKD. CDR3 sequence reads: CAIRGDRLNTEAFF. In nucleotides, the CDR3 is TGTGCCATCAGGGGTGACAGACTGAACACTGAAGCTTTCTTT.

This CDR3 reads CASSSMIREDYTF. CDR3 DNA: TGTGCCAGCAGCTCCATGATCAGGGAGGACTACACCTTC. V and J are TRBV7-2 and TRBJ1-2; the D gene is possibly TRBD1 (5 bases). The length of the CDR3 is 13 residues. Germline CDR1 reads SGHTA; CDR2 reads FQGNSA. V was shortened by 4 bases and J by 10 bases, with 16 bases between the two germline ends.

This rearrangement joins TRBV6-2 or TRBV6-3 to TRBJ1-6; perhaps TRBD1 as D (6 bases). The CDR3 is 14 residues long. V gave up 6 bases and J gave up 6 bases, with 12 bases separating them. The germline gives CDR1 MNHEY, CDR2 SVGEGT. The CDR3 DNA reads TGTGCCAGCAGCCAGACAGGAGGTAATTCACCCCTCCACTTT. Its translation is CASSQTGGNSPLHF.

V is TRBV11-2 and J is TRBJ1-1; the D gene is possibly TRBD1 (6 bases). This CDR3 is 13 amino acids long. Between the trimmed V and J ends, which lost 5 bases and 4 bases, there was a span of 11 bases. Germline-derived CDR1 and CDR2 are SGHAT and FQNNGV. The CDR3 DNA is TGTGCCAGCAGCCTGGGGGCTGGCACTGAAGCTTTCTTT. This sequence encodes CASSLGAGTEAFF.

This chain uses TRBV6-5 with TRBJ1-1; TRBD1 aligns across 7 bases. The CDR3 covers 12 residues. With 6 bases clipped from V and 10 bases from J, the junction kept 8 bases outside the gene matches. The V gene's germline CDR1 is MNHEY and CDR2 SVGAGI. The CDR3 region has the DNA TGTGCCAGCAGGAACGACAGGGACGTAGCTTTCTTT. This translates into CASRNDRDVAFF.

The chain recombines TRBV19 with TRBJ2-7; a weak D match, TRBD1 (6 bases). CDR1 LNHDA and CDR2 SQIVND come from the germline V gene (reference sequence). Trimming left V 4 bases short and J 3 bases short, with 10 bases between. There are 13 residues in the CDR3. CDR3 loop: CASSRDTYYEQYF. As DNA, the CDR3 is TGTGCCAGTAGTAGGGACACCTACTACGAGCAGTACTTC.

This clone was recorded once. This chain joins TRBV11-2 and TRBJ1-3, with 7 bases that match TRBD1. This CDR3 is 14 amino acids long. The V segment lost 4 bases and the J segment 8 bases; nucleotides outside the gene matches: 8. Germline lookup yields CDR1 SGHAT and CDR2 FQNNGV. The CDR3 coding sequence is TGTGCCAGCAGCTCGACCCGGGACAGATACACCATATATTTT. Protein product: CASSSTRDRYTIYF. The whole variable domain, remainder taken from reference TRBV11-2 and TRBJ1-3, is EAGVAQSPRYKIIEKRQSVAFWCNPISGHATLYWYQQILGQGPKLLIQFQNNGVVDDSQLPKDRFSAERLKGVDSTLKIQPAKLEDSAVYLCASSSTRDRYTIYFGEGSWLTVV.

The V and J genes are TRBV18 and TRBJ1-6, with D possibly matching TRBD1 (6 bases). Trimming stripped 4 bases from V and 6 bases from J, with 7 bases between. Germline-derived CDR1 and CDR2 are KGHSH and LQKENI. The CDR3 sequence is 13 residues long. This CDR3 is CASSQDSNSPLHF. The CDR3 coding sequence is TGTGCCAGCTCACAGGACAGTAATTCACCCCTCCACTTT.

The chain recombines TRBV7-8 with TRBJ2-5; 7 bases line up with TRBD2. Germline CDR1 is SGHVS and CDR2 is FQNEAQ. The CDR3 has 17 amino acids. V shed 7 bases, J shed 4 bases, and the junction held 18 bases outside the gene matches. The CDR3 loop reads CASTPRKNRRETETQYF. In DNA form, the CDR3 reads TGTGCCAGCACCCCCCGCAAGAATAGGCGGGAGACAGAGACCCAGTACTTC.

This clone occurred a few times. The chain employs TRBV30 and TRBJ2-5; 7 positions match TRBD2. J gave up 5 bases and V 3 bases, and 9 bases lay outside the gene matches. The CDR3 extends over 14 amino acids. Looked up from germline, CDR1 is GTSNPN and CDR2 is SVGIG (reference sequence). CDR3 amino acids: CAWRTAGRSETQYF. The DNA for the CDR3 is TGTGCCTGGAGAACAGCGGGGAGGTCGGAGACCCAGTACTTC.

V is TRBV24-1 and J is TRBJ1-2; TRBD1 aligns across 7 bases. Germline V gene data show CDR1 as KGHDR and CDR2 as SFDVKD. This CDR3 contains 12 residues. V gave up 9 bases and J gave up 7 bases; unmatched junction bases: 7. The CDR3 protein is CATSTGRGGYTF. CDR3 DNA sequence: TGTGCCACCTCGACAGGGCGGGGTGGCTACACCTTC.

This clone appeared once. V is TRBV2 and J is TRBJ2-3; TRBD2 matches at 11 bases. CDR3 length: 16 amino acids. The J segment lost 0 bases and the V segment lost 6 bases, leaving 5 bases of the junction unmatched. CDR1 SNHLY and CDR2 FYNNEI come from the germline V gene. This CDR3 is CASRTTSGGSTDTQYF. CDR3 coding DNA: TGTGCCAGCAGGACTACTAGCGGGGGCAGCACAGATACGCAGTATTTT.

The rearrangement joins TRBV11-3 to TRBJ1-1, with TRBD1 matching 8 bases. The CDR3 has 15 residues. J gave up 1 base and V 5 bases, and 6 bases lay outside the gene matches. Germline values: CDR1 SGHNT, CDR2 YENEEA. The CDR3 is CASSGPGTGNTEAFF. Written as DNA, the CDR3 is TGTGCCAGCAGCGGTCCCGGGACAGGGAACACTGAAGCTTTCTTT.

The genes are TRBV29-1 and TRBJ1-1; no clear D. Trimming shortened V by 6 bases and J by 1 base, and 9 bases separated the two germline ends. Germline V CDR1 and CDR2: SQVTM, ANQGSEA. CDR3 length: 12 residues. CDR3 in amino acids: CSVQRGNTEAFF. For the CDR3, the DNA is TGCAGCGTACAGCGGGGGAACACTGAAGCTTTCTTT.

This chain connects TRBV29-1 to TRBJ2-1, with D possibly matching TRBD2 (7 bases). CDR1 and CDR2 from the germline V gene are SQVTM and ANQGSEA. V lost 7 bases to trimming and J lost 8 bases, with 18 bases between them. The CDR3 covers 13 residues. This chain's CDR3 is CSGIRAGADEQFF. The CDR3 DNA sequence: TGCAGCGGGATCAGGGCGGGGGCAGATGAGCAGTTCTTC.

The gene calls are TRBV27 and TRBJ1-1; 8 nucleotides agree with TRBD1. V lost 5 bases to trimming and J lost 8 bases; unmatched junction nucleotides: 7. Germline V CDR1 and CDR2: MNHEY, SMNVEV (reference sequence). The CDR3 is 13 amino acids. As DNA, the CDR3 is TGTGCCAGCAGTAGGGGACAGGCCGGCGAAGCTTTCTTT. Translating it yields CASSRGQAGEAFF.

This sequence joins TRBV2 and TRBJ1-2, with TRBD1 matching 8 bases. This CDR3 has 14 amino acids. The J segment lost 8 bases and the V segment lost 4 bases, leaving 9 bases of the junction unmatched. CDR1 is SNHLY and CDR2 is FYNNEI in the germline V gene. CDR3 nucleotide sequence: TGTGCCAGCAGTGTCCAGGGGGCTATAGGGGGCTACACCTTC. The encoded protein is CASSVQGAIGGYTF.

The CDR3: CASSQDLADQETQYF. The DNA of the CDR3 is TGTGCCAGCAGCCAAGATCTGGCAGACCAAGAGACCCAGTACTTC. The rearrangement uses TRBV3-1 (or the pseudogene TRBV3-2) and TRBJ2-5; D uncertain. The CDR3 has 15 residues. The V end was cut by 0 bases, the J end by 0 bases, with 8 bases between. The germline gives CDR1 LGHDT, CDR2 YNNKEL (reference sequence).

The chain carries TRBV2 and TRBJ2-3; maybe TRBD1 (5 bases). Germline V lookup: CDR1 SNHLY, CDR2 FYNNEI. There are 13 residues in the CDR3. The ends were cut back, 6 bases at V and 0 bases at J, with 7 bases in the middle. Here the CDR3 reads CASRGASTDTQYF. The CDR3 nucleotides read TGTGCCAGCAGAGGGGCTAGCACAGATACGCAGTATTTT.

The rearrangement joins TRBV6-5 to TRBJ1-4; 7 bases are shared with TRBD1. This CDR3 is built from 14 residues. After removal of 7 bases from V and 7 bases from J, the junction contained 9 bases not matched to a gene. In germline, CDR1 is MNHEY, CDR2 SVGAGI. The CDR3 DNA follows: TGTGCCAGCAAACGGACAGGTGGACGTGAAAAACTGTTTTTT. Translating gives CASKRTGGREKLFF.

The chain combines TRBV19 with TRBJ1-6, with 12 bases matching TRBD1. Per the germline V gene, CDR1 is LNHDA and CDR2 is SQIVND (reference sequence). V lost 5 bases, J lost 7 bases, and 6 bases stayed unmatched. This CDR3 spans 16 amino acids. This CDR3 is CASSAPGQGANSPLHF. CDR3 nucleotides: TGTGCCAGTAGTGCGCCGGGACAGGGGGCGAATTCACCCCTCCACTTT.

The chain is built from TRBV5-1 and TRBJ1-3; D is perhaps TRBD1 (5 bases). The CDR3 covers 16 residues. CDR1 is SGHRS, CDR2 YFSETQ, per germline. Between the trimmed V and J ends, which lost 4 bases and 0 bases, there was a span of 14 bases. Here the CDR3 reads CASSPNGHLSGNTIYF. The CDR3 bases are TGCGCCAGCAGCCCCAATGGACACCTCTCTGGAAACACCATATATTTT.

The chain combines TRBV28 with TRBJ1-2; D gene ambiguous. CDR3 length: 11 amino acids. Germline loops: CDR1 MDHEN, CDR2 SYDVKM. With 4 bases removed from V and 7 bases from J, the gap between germline ends came to 7 bases. The CDR3 sequence: CASSSNVGYTF. The DNA for the CDR3 is TGTGCCAGCAGTTCTAACGTTGGCTACACCTTC.